These 8 T cell receptor beta chains were all obtained from the same sample, sequenced in a study of T cell clonality in common variable immunodeficiency. Study-level findings and limits: In common variable immunodeficiency, TCR beta chains reportedly carried fewer deletions and N-nucleotide insertions.

Which antigens these TCRs recognize remains unknown. Using immunoSEQ multiplex PCR, the repertoire was profiled, and TCRdb retains in-frame clones only, with some absent. Recorded here are 30,000 to 40,000 clones, with no singletons, and the ten leading clones hold approximately 7%. Material for sequencing was peripheral blood mononuclear cells. The receptors shown here come from a human donor with common variable immunodeficiency.

This clone turned up a few times. The missing CDR3 end, 3 residues past where the read stops, is filled in from the germline J gene. The rearrangement uses TRBV2 and TRBJ2-5; no clear D gene. Germline loops: CDR1 SNHLY, CDR2 FYNNEI. V was trimmed by 5 bases and J by 5 bases, leaving 6 bases between them. This CDR3 contains 11 residues. The sequenced part of the CDR3 DNA is TGTGCCAGCAGTAGGGTGGAGACC. Residues: CASSRVET. Given in full, the CDR3 is CASSRVETQYF.

This clone was seen more than once but under ten times. The CDR3 is cut off 3 residues early in the read; its end comes from the germline J gene. This sequence joins TRBV18 and TRBJ1-6, with D tentatively TRBD1 (5 bases). Trimming removed 2 bases at V and 10 bases at J, with 9 bases between. CDR1 is KGHSH and CDR2 is LQKENI in the germline V gene. CDR3 length: 13 residues. The CDR3 sequence is CASSPEGESPLHF. CDR3 DNA, as far as it was read: TGTGCCAGCTCACCAGAAGGGGAGTCACCC.

This clone has only a few counts. The read finishes 3 residues shy of the CDR3 end, and the germline J gene is used to complete it. This sequence joins TRBV5-1 and TRBJ1-4, with 10 bases aligning to TRBD1. The CDR3 covers 15 residues. The germline gives CDR1 SGHRS, CDR2 YFSETQ. V lost 0 bases and J lost 8; bases outside the gene matches: 4. The sequenced part of the CDR3 DNA is TGCGCCAGCAGCTTGGCGGGACAGGGGATGGAAAAA. It codes for CASSLAGQGMEK. The whole CDR3 is CASSLAGQGMEKLFF.

This clone is categorized as medium-sized. Read coverage stops 3 residues before the CDR3 terminus; the germline J gene supplies the remainder. The rearrangement links TRBV29-1 to TRBJ1-5; the D gene is possibly TRBD1 (5 bases). The V gene's germline CDR1 is SQVTM and CDR2 ANQGSEA. CDR3 size: 13 residues. V gave up 5 bases and J gave up 2 bases, with 10 bases separating them. This CDR3 reads CSVKQDGNQPQHF. The sequenced CDR3 bases are TGCAGCGTTAAACAGGACGGCAATCAGCCC. Using reference TRBV29-1 and TRBJ1-5 for the parts outside the CDR3, the full variable domain is SAVISQKPSRDICQRGTSLTIQCQVDSQVTMMFWYRQQPGQSLTLIATANQGSEATYESGFVIDKFPISRPNLTFSTLTVSNMSPEDSSIYLCSVKQDGNQPQHFGDGTRLSIL.

Concerning this clone: With the read ending 3 residues before the CDR3 end, the germline J gene is used to fill in that end. This chain connects TRBV11-2 to TRBJ2-5; weak D call: TRBD2 (7 bases). Trimming took 3 bases from V and 6 from J, leaving 11 bases between them. Germline V gene data show CDR1 as SGHAT and CDR2 as FQNNGV. This CDR3 is 13 amino acids long. The sequenced CDR3 bases are TGTGCCAGCAGCTTGGGAGGGGGTAAGACC. This sequence encodes CASSLGGGKT. The full CDR3 protein is CASSLGGGKTQYF.

The sample holds many counts of this clone. The sequence runs out 3 residues before the end of the CDR3; the remainder is reconstructed from the germline J gene. The chain links TRBV19 to TRBJ2-3, with D hard to call. The V end was cut by 2 bases, the J end by 0 bases, with 6 bases between. CDR3 size: 14 residues. Germline V gene data show CDR1 as LNHDA and CDR2 as SQIVND (reference sequence). CDR3 loop: CASSIRGSTDTQYF. Partial CDR3 DNA: TGTGCCAGTAGTATACGAGGTAGCACAGATACG.

This clone was seen repeatedly, ten times or more. The read stops 3 residues short of the end of the CDR3; the missing end is completed from the germline J gene. V gene TRBV6-1 combines with J gene TRBJ1-4; TRBD1 might be the D (5 bases). Between the trimmed V and J ends, which lost 1 base and 3 bases, there was a span of 12 bases. Germline V CDR1 and CDR2: MNHNS, SASEGT. CDR3 length equals 16 residues. The sequenced CDR3 bases are TGTGCCAGCAGTGAAGGGCGTGGGGGGGCTAATGAAAAA. It specifies CASSEGRGGANEK. The whole CDR3 protein reads CASSEGRGGANEKLFF.

This clone was seen a handful of times. Read coverage stops 3 residues before the CDR3 terminus; the germline J gene supplies the remainder. The rearrangement links TRBV11-1 to TRBJ1-1; the match to TRBD1 covers 7 bases. Per germline, CDR1 SGHAT and CDR2 FQDESV (reference sequence). J lost 4 bases, V lost 1 base, and 6 bases had no gene match. This CDR3 comprises 15 residues. The CDR3 bases that were read are TGTGCCAGCAGCTTAGACGGCAGGGGGTTCACTGAA. Encoded protein: CASSLDGRGFTE. The whole CDR3 sequence reads CASSLDGRGFTEAFF.